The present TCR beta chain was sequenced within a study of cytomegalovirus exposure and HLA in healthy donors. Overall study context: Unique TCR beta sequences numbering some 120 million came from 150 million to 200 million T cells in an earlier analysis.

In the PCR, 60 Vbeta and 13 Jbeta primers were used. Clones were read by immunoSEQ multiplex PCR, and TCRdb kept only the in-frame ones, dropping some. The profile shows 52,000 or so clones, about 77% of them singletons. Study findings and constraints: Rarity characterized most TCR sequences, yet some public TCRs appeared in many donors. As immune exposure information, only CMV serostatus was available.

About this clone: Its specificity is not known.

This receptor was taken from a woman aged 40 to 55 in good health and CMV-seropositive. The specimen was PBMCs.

As DNA, the CDR3 is TGTGCCAGCAGGTTCGGCAATGAGCAGTTCTTC. This translates into CASRFGNEQFF. V usage is TRBV6-1 and J usage is TRBJ2-1, with no clear D. CDR3 length equals 11 residues. Germline assignment: CDR1 MNHNS and CDR2 SASEGT. Trimming left V 6 bases short and J 6 bases short, with 6 bases between.